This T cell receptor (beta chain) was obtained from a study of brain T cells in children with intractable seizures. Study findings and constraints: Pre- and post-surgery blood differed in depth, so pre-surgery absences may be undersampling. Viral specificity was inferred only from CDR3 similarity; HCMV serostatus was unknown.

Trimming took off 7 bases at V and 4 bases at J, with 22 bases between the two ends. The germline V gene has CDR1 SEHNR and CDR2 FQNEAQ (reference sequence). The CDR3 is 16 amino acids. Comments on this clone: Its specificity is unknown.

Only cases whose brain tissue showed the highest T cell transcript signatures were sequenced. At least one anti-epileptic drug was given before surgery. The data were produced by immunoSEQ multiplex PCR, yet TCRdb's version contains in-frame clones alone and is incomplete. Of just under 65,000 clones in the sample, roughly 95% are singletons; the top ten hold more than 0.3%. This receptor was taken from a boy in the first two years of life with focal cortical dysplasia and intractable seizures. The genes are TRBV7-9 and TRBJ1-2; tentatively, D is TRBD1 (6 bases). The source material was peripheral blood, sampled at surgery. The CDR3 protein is CASNQLTDSLFYGYTF. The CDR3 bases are TGTGCCAGCAACCAATTAACGGACAGCCTTTTCTATGGCTACACCTTC.